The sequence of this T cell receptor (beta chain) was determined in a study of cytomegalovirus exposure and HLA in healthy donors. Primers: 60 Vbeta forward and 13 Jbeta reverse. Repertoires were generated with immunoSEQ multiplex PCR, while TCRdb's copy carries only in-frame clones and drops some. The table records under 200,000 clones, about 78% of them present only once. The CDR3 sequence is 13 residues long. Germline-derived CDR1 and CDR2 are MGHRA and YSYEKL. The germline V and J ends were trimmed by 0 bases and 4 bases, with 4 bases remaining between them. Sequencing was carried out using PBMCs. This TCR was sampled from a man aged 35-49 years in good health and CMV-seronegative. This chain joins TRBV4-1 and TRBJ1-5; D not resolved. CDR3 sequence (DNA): TGCGCCAGCAGCCAAGACAGGAATCAGCCCCAGCATTTT. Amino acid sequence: CASSQDRNQPQHF.